These T cell receptor beta chains were read from a single sample in a study of OX40 agonist ivuxolimab in advanced cancers. The data were produced by immunoSEQ multiplex PCR, yet TCRdb's version contains in-frame clones alone and is incomplete. The data show tens of thousands of clones, with approximately 92% seen just once and approximately 25% held by the top ten. The input for sequencing was CD4+ or CD8+ T cells sorted from blood, taken in a trial of the OX40 agonist ivuxolimab. The receptor source for this set is an adult with an advanced solid tumor such as melanoma, head and neck, liver or kidney cancer. Both conserved end residues are part of each CDR3. D genes are given only for firm matches. Expanded clones are given a class, and other clones once, few, many or no size at all.

J: TRBJ2-3; D: TRBD2; V: TRBV4-3; length: 17; size: -; DNA: TGCGCCAGCAGCCAACTACTTGGGCGGGAGGGCCCAAATACGCAGTATTTT; CDR3: CASSQLLGREGPNTQYF
J: TRBJ2-1; D: TRBD2; V: TRBV7-6; length: 14; size: -; DNA: TGTGCCAGCAGCCCTCTGGGGGGGAACGATGAGCAGTTCTTC; CDR3: CASSPLGGNDEQFF
J: TRBJ2-5; D: -; V: TRBV7-8; length: 15; size: -; DNA: TGTGCCAGCACCTCTCTTTCGGGTAGAGAAGAGACCCAGTACTTC; CDR3: CASTSLSGREETQYF
J: TRBJ2-7; D: TRBD2; V: TRBV4-1; length: 18; size: -; DNA: TGCGCCAGCAGCCAAGATAGCGGGCGCGGGAATTACGTCTACGAGCAGTACTTC; CDR3: CASSQDSGRGNYVYEQYF
J: TRBJ2-3; D: TRBD1; V: TRBV6-5; length: 15; size: -; DNA: TGTGCCAGCAGCCTGGGACAGGCAAGCACAGATACGCAGTATTTT; CDR3: CASSLGQASTDTQYF
J: TRBJ1-5; D: -; V: TRBV18; length: 15; size: once; DNA: TGTGCCAGCTCGGGAGACATGGATGGCAATCAGCCCCAGCATTTT; CDR3: CASSGDMDGNQPQHF
J: TRBJ1-2; D: -; V: TRBV27; length: 14; size: -; DNA: TGTGCCAGCAGTCCTGGGGGGACCCCCTATGGCTACACCTTC; CDR3: CASSPGGTPYGYTF
J: TRBJ1-1; D: -; V: TRBV6-5; length: 14; size: -; DNA: TGTGCCAGCAGTTACGGGGGTCGGAACACTGAAGCTTTCTTT; CDR3: CASSYGGRNTEAFF
J: TRBJ2-7; D: -; V: TRBV27; length: 13; size: -; DNA: TGTGCCAGCAGTTCCGGCCCTCCCTACGAGCAGTACTTC; CDR3: CASSSGPPYEQYF
J: TRBJ2-2; D: -; V: TRBV6-5; length: 15; size: -; DNA: TGTGCCAGCAGTTACTCAAGGGGCTACACCGGGGAGCTGTTTTTT; CDR3: CASSYSRGYTGELFF
J: TRBJ1-3; D: -; V: TRBV9; length: 15; size: -; DNA: TGTGCCAGCAGCGTAGGTGGGGGCTCTGGAAACACCATATATTTT; CDR3: CASSVGGGSGNTIYF
J: TRBJ2-5; D: -; V: TRBV7-2; length: 12; size: -; DNA: TGTGCCAGCAGCCTCCCTTGGGAGACCCAGTACTTC; CDR3: CASSLPWETQYF
J: TRBJ1-4; D: -; V: TRBV19; length: 16; size: -; DNA: TGTGCCAGTAGGTCCCCTCACCACGGGGTAGATGAAAAACTGTTTTTT; CDR3: CASRSPHHGVDEKLFF
J: TRBJ2-1; D: -; V: TRBV11-1; length: 15; size: -; DNA: TGTGCCAGCAGTATTGACAGGCCGTCCTACAATGAGCAGTTCTTC; CDR3: CASSIDRPSYNEQFF
J: TRBJ1-5; D: -; V: TRBV6-5; length: 12; size: -; DNA: TGTGCCAGCAGTTTTCCAGGGCAGCCCCAGCATTTT; CDR3: CASSFPGQPQHF
J: TRBJ1-5; D: -; V: TRBV7-6; length: 14; size: -; DNA: TGTGCCAGCAGCTTAGCCTGGGGAGGTCAGCCCCAGCATTTT; CDR3: CASSLAWGGQPQHF
J: TRBJ2-1; D: -; V: TRBV6-5; length: 16; size: -; DNA: TGTGCCAGCAGTTTGACTCAAGAGGGGGGGGAACCTGAGCAGTTCTTC; CDR3: CASSLTQEGGEPEQFF
J: TRBJ2-1; D: TRBD1; V: TRBV27; length: 16; size: -; DNA: TGTGCCAGCAGTCCCTCGACAGGGGAGGTTCGTAATGAGCAGTTCTTC; CDR3: CASSPSTGEVRNEQFF
J: TRBJ2-7; D: -; V: TRBV4-3; length: 16; size: -; DNA: TGCGCCAGCAGCCAAGATCGAGGGCCGGAGGTCAACGAGCAGTACTTC; CDR3: CASSQDRGPEVNEQYF
J: TRBJ2-5; D: -; V: TRBV28; length: 13; size: once; DNA: TGTGCCAGCAGTTTAGCGAGCCAAGAGACCCAGTACTTC; CDR3: CASSLASQETQYF